A single TCR beta chain is shown here with its context. This clone's antigen is unknown. No base-level quality is on record; no much larger clone is a single base apart. This sample was taken from a study of blood T cell repertoires in COVID-19 (dated by TCRdb to 2018 to 2021). With respect to the entire study: The collaborator samples originated in the United States, Italy and Spain and spanned the acute and convalescent phases of COVID-19. The material from the prospective study consisted of cDNA or gDNA derived from T cells, B-cell-depleted T cells, or PBMCs. Deeply sampled blood TCRbeta repertoires from subjects exposed to, actively infected with, or recovered from COVID-19 were included in the dataset. The repertoires were released in a freely available public database meant as a resource for research on the immune response to SARS-CoV-2. The samples were drawn from two sources: the first 160 participants of the ongoing ImmuneRACE study, and 1,000 to 1,500 subjects contributed by 6 global collaborators. Sample metadata almost always included a de-identified subject ID, COVID-19 status, age in years and sex. Where available, HLA class I and class II types were obtained from metadata supplied by the sample provider rather than from assay-based typing.

Spanning cysteine to phenylalanine, the CDR3 consists of 14 amino acids. Only CDR3 DNA remains: 42 bases, in frame from the first base. After removal of 3 bases from V and 6 bases from J, the junction retains 0 bases not matched to a gene. CDR1 and CDR2 are drawn from the germline V gene: MGHRA, YSYEKL. TCRbeta CDR3 regions were amplified from genomic DNA by means of the immunoSEQ Assay, a bias-controlled multiplex PCR. Per the authors' processing: The number of nucleated cells in each sample was estimated from the amplification of reference gene primers within the assay. To quantify the absolute abundance of each unique TCRbeta CDR3 rearrangement, sequence reads were collapsed and filtered. For each sample, productive Simpson clonality was calculated as the square root of Simpson's diversity index over productive rearrangements. Drawn from immuneACCESS, this table holds only the in-frame rearrangements with V and J called that TCRdb kept. Clones are partly lost; checked studies trace under half to an unresolved V gene and leave the rest unexplained. V, J and clone size are taken as reported in that table, and D and trimming were inferred from the DNA itself. Across this sample there are approximately 320,000 clones, with under 90% seen only once. Approximately 12% of the sample lies in the top ten.

One collaborating source in Seattle enrolled patients during active infection and followed them longitudinally through the course of disease. Each collaborating institution followed its own protocols to collect whole blood in K2EDTA tubes. For TCRbeta analysis, collaborators shipped samples as frozen whole blood, isolated PBMCs, or DNA extracted from either of those sample types. Paper-wide results and their limitations: The quantity of clinical and demographic metadata differed by source and by participant and was supplied without curation.

The rearranged segments are TRBV4-1 and TRBJ2-2, with 11 bases matching TRBD2. The sample was peripheral blood. This clonotype originated in a woman in her 30s with COVID-19, enrolled during active disease. The CDR3 corresponds to CASSHSGGAGELFF. The nucleotide sequence reads TGCGCCAGCAGCCATAGCGGGGGGGCCGGGGAGCTGTTTTTT.